This T cell receptor beta chain comes out of a study of T cell responses to AZD1222 COVID-19 vaccine. Regarding this clone: The antigen remains unidentified.

Overall study findings and caveats: Vaccine-associated CD4 TCRs spanned spike, dominant at 160-218 and 743-854.

Germline-derived CDR1 and CDR2 are SEHNR and FQNEAQ (reference sequence). Deletions cut 5 bases from V and 7 bases from J, with 12 bases between. The CDR3 covers 12 residues. Profiled with immunoSEQ multiplex PCR; TCRdb holds only in-frame clones, not every one. This table holds under 150,000 clones, roughly 88% found once. This specimen consisted of peripheral blood, obtained on day 0 of AZD1222 vaccination. The receptor was isolated from an adult in good health. The gene calls are TRBV7-9 and TRBJ2-7; D is perhaps TRBD1 (6 bases). CDR3 coding DNA: TGTGCCAGCAGCCCAGGGGTTGGGGAGCAGTACTTC. It codes for CASSPGVGEQYF. Together with reference TRBV7-9 and TRBJ2-7, the CDR3 gives the full variable domain: DTGVSQNPRHKITKRGQNVTFRCDPISEHNRLYWYRQTLGQGPEFLTYFQNEAQLEKSRLLSDRFSAERPKGSFSTLEIQRTEQGDSAMYLCASSPGVGEQYFGPGTRLTVT.